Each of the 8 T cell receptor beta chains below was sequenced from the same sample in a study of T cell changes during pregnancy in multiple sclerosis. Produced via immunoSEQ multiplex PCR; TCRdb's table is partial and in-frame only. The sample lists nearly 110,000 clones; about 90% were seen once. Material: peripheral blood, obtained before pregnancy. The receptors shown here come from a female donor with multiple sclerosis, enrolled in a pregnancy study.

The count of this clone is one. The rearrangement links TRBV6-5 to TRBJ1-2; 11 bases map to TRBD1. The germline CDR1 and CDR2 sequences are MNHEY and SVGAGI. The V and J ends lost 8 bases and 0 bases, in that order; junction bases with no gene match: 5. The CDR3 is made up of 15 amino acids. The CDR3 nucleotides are TGTGCCAGCGGACAGGGGGCAGGGGCTAACTATGGCTACACCTTC. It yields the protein CASGQGAGANYGYTF.

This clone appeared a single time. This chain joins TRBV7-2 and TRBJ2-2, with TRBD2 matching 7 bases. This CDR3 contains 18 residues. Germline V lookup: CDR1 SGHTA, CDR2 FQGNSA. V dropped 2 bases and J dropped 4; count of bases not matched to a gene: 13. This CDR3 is CASSLFGRAYRLTGELFF. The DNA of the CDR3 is TGTGCCAGCAGCTTATTTGGGAGGGCGTATCGTCTCACCGGGGAGCTGTTTTTT.

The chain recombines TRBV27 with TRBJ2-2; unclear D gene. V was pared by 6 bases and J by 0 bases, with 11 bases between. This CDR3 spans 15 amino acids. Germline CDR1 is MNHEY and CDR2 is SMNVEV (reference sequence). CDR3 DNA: TGTGCCAGCAGGGCCTTACCCGCGAACACCGGGGAGCTGTTTTTT. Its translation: CASRALPANTGELFF.

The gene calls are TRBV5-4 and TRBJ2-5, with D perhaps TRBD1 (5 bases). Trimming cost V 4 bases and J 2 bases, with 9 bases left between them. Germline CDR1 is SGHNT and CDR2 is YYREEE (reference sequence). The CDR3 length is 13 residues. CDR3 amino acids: CASSQTEQETQYF. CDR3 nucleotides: TGTGCCAGCAGCCAGACAGAACAAGAGACCCAGTACTTC. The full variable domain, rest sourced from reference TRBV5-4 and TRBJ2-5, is ETGVTQSPTHLIKTRGQQVTLRCSSQSGHNTVSWYQQALGQGPQFIFQYYREEENGRGNFPPRFSGLQFPNYSSELNVNALELDDSALYLCASSQTEQETQYFGPGTRLLVL.

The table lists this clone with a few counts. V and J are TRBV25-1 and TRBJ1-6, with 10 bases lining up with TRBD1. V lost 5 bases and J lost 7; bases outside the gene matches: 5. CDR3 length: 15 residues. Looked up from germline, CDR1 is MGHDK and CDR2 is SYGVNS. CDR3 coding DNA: TGTGCCAGCAGTCCATTGGGACAGGGGAATTCACCCCTCCACTTT. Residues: CASSPLGQGNSPLHF.

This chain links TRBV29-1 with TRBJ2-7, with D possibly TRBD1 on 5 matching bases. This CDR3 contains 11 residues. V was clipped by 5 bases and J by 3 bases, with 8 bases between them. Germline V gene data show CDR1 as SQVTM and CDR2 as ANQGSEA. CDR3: CSVWTNYEQYF. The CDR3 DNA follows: TGCAGCGTTTGGACAAACTACGAGCAGTACTTC.

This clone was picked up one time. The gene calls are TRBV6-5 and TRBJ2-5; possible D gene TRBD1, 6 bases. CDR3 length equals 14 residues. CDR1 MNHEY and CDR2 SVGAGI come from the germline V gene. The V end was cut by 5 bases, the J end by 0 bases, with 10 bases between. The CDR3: CASSNQGYQETQYF. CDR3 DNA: TGTGCCAGCAGTAATCAGGGGTACCAAGAGACCCAGTACTTC.

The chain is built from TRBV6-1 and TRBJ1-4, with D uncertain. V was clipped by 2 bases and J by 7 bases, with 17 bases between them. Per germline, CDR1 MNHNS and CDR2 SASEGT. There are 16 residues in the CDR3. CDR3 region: CASSERKTRRGEKLFF. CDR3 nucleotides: TGTGCCAGCAGTGAAAGGAAGACCCGACGGGGTGAAAAACTGTTTTTT.